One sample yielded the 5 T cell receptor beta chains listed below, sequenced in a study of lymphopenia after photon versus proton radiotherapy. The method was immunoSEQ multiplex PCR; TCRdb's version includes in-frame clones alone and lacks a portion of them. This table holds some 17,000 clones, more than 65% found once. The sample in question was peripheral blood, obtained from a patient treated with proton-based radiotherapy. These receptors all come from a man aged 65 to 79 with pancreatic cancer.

CDR3 sequence: CASSPYPRQNTEAFF. The DNA of the CDR3 is TGTGCCAGTAGTCCTTACCCCCGACAGAACACTGAAGCTTTCTTT. The chain employs TRBV19 and TRBJ1-1; D ambiguous. The germline V and J ends were trimmed by 5 bases and 1 base, with 14 bases remaining between them. The CDR3 has 15 residues. Germline-derived CDR1 and CDR2 are LNHDA and SQIVND (reference sequence).

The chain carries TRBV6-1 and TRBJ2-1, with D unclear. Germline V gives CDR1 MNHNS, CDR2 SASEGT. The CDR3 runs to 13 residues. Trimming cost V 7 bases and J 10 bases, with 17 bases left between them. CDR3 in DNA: TGTGCCAGCACTGGGCCCCAAAGGTCCGAGCAGTTCTTC. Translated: CASTGPQRSEQFF.

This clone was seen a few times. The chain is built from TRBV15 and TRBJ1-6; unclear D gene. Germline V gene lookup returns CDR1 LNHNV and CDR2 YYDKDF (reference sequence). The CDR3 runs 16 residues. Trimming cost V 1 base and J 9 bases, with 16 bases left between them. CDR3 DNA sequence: TGTGCCACCAGCAGAGGACGGCCCTTGGGAGGTTCACCCCTCCACTTT. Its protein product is CATSRGRPLGGSPLHF. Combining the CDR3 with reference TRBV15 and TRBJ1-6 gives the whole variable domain DAMVIQNPRYQVTQFGKPVTLSCSQTLNHNVMYWYQQKSSQAPKLLFHYYDKDFNNEADTPDNFQSRRPNTSFCFLDIRSPGLGDTAMYLCATSRGRPLGGSPLHFGNGTRLTVT.

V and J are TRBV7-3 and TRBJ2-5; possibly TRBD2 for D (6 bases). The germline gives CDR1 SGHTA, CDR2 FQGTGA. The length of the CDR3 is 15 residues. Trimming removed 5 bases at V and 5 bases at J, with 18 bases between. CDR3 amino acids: CASSPTGLPTETQYF. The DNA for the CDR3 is TGTGCCAGCAGCCCTACGGGACTTCCCACCGAGACCCAGTACTTC.

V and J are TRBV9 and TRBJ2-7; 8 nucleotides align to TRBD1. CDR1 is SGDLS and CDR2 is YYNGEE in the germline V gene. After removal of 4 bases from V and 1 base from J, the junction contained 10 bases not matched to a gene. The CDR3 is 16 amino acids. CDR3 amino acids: CASSSVQGALSYEQYF. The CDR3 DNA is TGTGCCAGCAGCTCAGTCCAGGGGGCCCTATCCTACGAGCAGTACTTC.